One and the same sample provided the 22 T cell receptor beta chains below, sequenced in a study of immune heterogeneity within non-small cell lung tumors. The TCR beta CDR3 region was amplified by multiplex PCR employing 32 V and 13 J primers. TCRdb reanalysed the multiplex PCR reads using MiXCR and keeps one entry per CDR3 protein. This table has some 10,000 distinct CDR3 sequences, 15% to 20% appearing once. TCRs were amplified from about 560 ng gDNA of bulk tumor per sample. The authors collected several far-apart biopsies from each primary tumor during surgery. Each patient presented with untreated, newly diagnosed non-small cell lung cancer and received curative surgery. The sample consisted of lung tumor tissue. Receptor source: a middle-aged man with non-small cell lung cancer.

This clonotype counts as medium-sized (0.01 to 0.1%). This chain connects TRBV28 to TRBJ1-2; D gene unclear. V shed 6 bases and J shed 5 bases, with 13 bases lying between them. Germline V CDR1 and CDR2: MDHEN, SYDVKM. The CDR3 covers 13 residues. CDR3 DNA: TGTGCCAGCAGGCTCAGCGAATGGTATGGCTACACCTTC. This sequence encodes CASRLSEWYGYTF.

This clonotype was detected many times. The J gene is TRBJ2-7, the V gene TRBV4-2; D gene uncertain. There are 12 residues in the CDR3. Germline values: CDR1 LGHNA, CDR2 YNFKEQ. The germline V and J ends were trimmed by 0 bases and 4 bases, with 4 bases remaining between them. The CDR3 sequence is CASSQDSYEQYF. CDR3 nucleotide sequence: TGTGCCAGCAGCCAAGATTCGTACGAGCAGTACTTC.

This clonotype was seen repeatedly, ten times or more. The chain is built from TRBV10-1 and TRBJ2-1; D is undetermined. The ends were cut back, 4 bases at V and 6 bases at J, with 10 bases in the middle. Germline CDR1 is WNHNN and CDR2 is SYGVQD (reference sequence). This CDR3 has 13 residues. The CDR3 region is CASSGHPPNEQFF. The CDR3, as DNA: TGCGCCAGCAGTGGGCATCCTCCCAATGAGCAGTTCTTC.

As to this clonotype: Since a much larger clone is just one base distant, this may be a read error. This rearrangement joins TRBV20-1 to TRBJ2-4; D remains ambiguous. CDR1 is DFQATT, CDR2 SNEGSKA, per germline (reference sequence). The CDR3 runs to 11 residues. CDR3 bases: TGCAATGTGGGTTCCCGCAAATCCCCTTACTTC. Amino acids: CNVGSRKSPYF.

By sample share, this clonotype is medium-sized. This sequence joins TRBV11-2 and TRBJ1-2; the D gene is possibly TRBD1 (6 bases). The CDR3 length is 15 residues. V was pared by 1 base and J by 4 bases, with 13 bases between. The germline gives CDR1 SGHAT, CDR2 FQNNGV. CDR3 in DNA: TGTGCCAGCAGCTTAGGGCAGGGGCTTGGCTATGGCTACACCTTC. This gives the protein CASSLGQGLGYGYTF.

The sample holds a few counts of this clonotype. J is TRBJ2-4 and V is TRBV19; weak D call: TRBD1 (5 bases). This CDR3 spans 15 amino acids. Germline V gives CDR1 LNHDA, CDR2 SQIVND (reference sequence). V gave up 0 bases and J gave up 3 bases, with 9 bases separating them. The CDR3 region has the DNA TGTGCCAGTAGTATAGACGGGCAGGGCAAAAACATTCAGTACTTC. It encodes CASSIDGQGKNIQYF. The whole variable domain, remainder taken from reference TRBV19 and TRBJ2-4, is DGGITQSPKYLFRKEGQNVTLSCEQNLNHDAMYWYRQDPGQGLRLIYYSQIVNDFQKGDIAEGYSVSREKKESFPLTVTSAQKNPTAFYLCASSIDGQGKNIQYFGAGTRLSVL.

Sample share makes this clonotype medium-sized. The genes are TRBV28 and TRBJ2-7; D possibly corresponds to TRBD2 (6 bases). V shed 6 bases and J shed 0 bases, with 12 bases lying between them. CDR3 length: 14 amino acids. Germline V gives CDR1 MDHEN, CDR2 SYDVKM. The CDR3 region is CASRGDSVSYEQYF. CDR3 nucleotide sequence: TGTGCCAGCAGGGGGGACTCCGTCTCCTACGAGCAGTACTTC.

This clonotype has ten or more counts. The V call is TRBV20-1, the J call TRBJ2-3; 8 bases align to TRBD2. V dropped 0 bases and J dropped 1; count of bases not matched to a gene: 6. The V gene's germline CDR1 is DFQATT and CDR2 SNEGSKA (reference sequence). This CDR3 has 16 residues. The CDR3 spells CSARDDSGGGTDTQYF. In DNA form, the CDR3 reads TGCAGTGCTAGAGACGACAGCGGGGGAGGCACAGATACGCAGTATTTT.

This clonotype was observed many times. The genes are TRBV6-2 or TRBV6-3 and TRBJ2-7, with TRBD2 matching over 13 bases. This CDR3 is 15 amino acids long. CDR1 and CDR2 (germline): MNHEY, SVGEGT. Trimming took 5 bases from V and 6 from J; bases not matched to a gene: 7. CDR3 protein: CASSARGLAGLEQYF. Here the CDR3 DNA reads TGTGCCAGCAGTGCCAGGGGACTAGCGGGACTCGAGCAGTACTTC.

This clonotype showed up many times. The chain carries TRBV4-2 and TRBJ2-7; no clear D gene. V was cut by 0 bases and J by 0 bases, with 9 bases left in between. Germline-derived CDR1 and CDR2 are LGHNA and YNFKEQ. This CDR3 is 15 amino acids long. The CDR3 bases are TGTGCCAGCAGCCAAGATGGCGCTAGCTCCTACGAGCAGTACTTC. Encoded protein: CASSQDGASSYEQYF.

J is TRBJ2-1 and V is TRBV6-9, with 11 positions matching TRBD2. The CDR3 covers 18 residues. CDR1 is MNHGY and CDR2 is SVAAGI in the germline V gene. V was clipped by 4 bases and J by 6 bases; unmatched bases: 14. The CDR3 DNA reads as TGTGCCAGCAGTTTCCCTACTAGCGGGAGTGTTCTACGCAATGAGCAGTTCTTC. It encodes CASSFPTSGSVLRNEQFF.

This clonotype ranks as medium-sized (0.01 to 0.1%). This sequence joins TRBV10-2 and TRBJ2-3; D not resolved. Germline V CDR1 and CDR2: WSHSY, SAAADI. V dropped 5 bases and J dropped 2 bases, with 11 bases sitting between them. The CDR3 has 14 residues. CDR3 DNA: TGCGCCAGCAGTTCAAGCCCCCTCACAGATACGCAGTATTTT. Protein product: CASSSSPLTDTQYF.

This clonotype was seen at least ten times. V is TRBV7-2 and J is TRBJ2-4; TRBD2 aligns across 10 bases. V shed 1 base, J shed 4 bases, and the junction held 13 bases outside the gene matches. Germline V lookup: CDR1 SGHTA, CDR2 FQGNSA. This CDR3 region has 19 residues. The CDR3, as DNA: TGTGCCAGCAGCTTAGTAAGGGTACAGCCGGGACTAGCGAAAAACATTCAGTACTTC. This codes for CASSLVRVQPGLAKNIQYF.

This clonotype is medium-sized. The J gene is TRBJ1-1, the V gene TRBV7-9, with 7 bases fitting TRBD1. The germline V gene encodes CDR1 SEHNR and CDR2 FQNEAQ (reference sequence). The CDR3 totals 14 residues. Trimming took 4 bases from V and 3 from J; bases not matched to a gene: 5. The DNA for the CDR3 is TGTGCCAGCAGCTCAGACAGGGCGCACACTGAAGCTTTCTTT. Its translation is CASSSDRAHTEAFF.

This clonotype is judged medium-sized. The chain is built from TRBV4-2 and TRBJ2-3; 7 bases match TRBD2. J was trimmed by 7 bases and V by 1 base; bases with no gene match: 8. From germline, CDR1 is LGHNA and CDR2 YNFKEQ. The length of the CDR3 is 15 residues. The CDR3 nucleotides read TGTGCCAGCAGCCAAGGAGGGAGGGGCGGCTATACGCAGTATTTT. Translated, it gives CASSQGGRGGYTQYF.

Of note for this clonotype: A much more abundant neighbour one base away suggests this may be a read error. The chain has TRBV7-6 and TRBJ2-7; tentatively, D is TRBD2 (5 bases). The V and J ends lost 10 bases and 0 bases respectively, with 19 bases between them. The CDR3 totals 15 residues. The germline CDR1 and CDR2 sequences are SGHVS and FNYEAQ. CDR3 in DNA: TGTGCCAACAGTCCGAGCGGTGATAGCTCCTACGAGCAGTACTTC. Protein: CANSPSGDSSYEQYF.

By share, this clonotype ranks as medium-sized (0.01 to 0.1%). The rearrangement uses TRBV28 and TRBJ2-2; tentative D call: TRBD1 (5 bases). The CDR3 covers 14 residues. V was pared by 3 bases and J by 5 bases, with 10 bases between. Germline V lookup: CDR1 MDHEN, CDR2 SYDVKM. As DNA, the CDR3 is TGTGCCAGCAGTTTTGGGGCGAGGACCGGGGAGCTGTTTTTT. Amino acid sequence: CASSFGARTGELFF.

For this clonotype: One junction end does not reproduce the germline sequence, and a read error may be involved. The chain joins TRBV15 to TRBJ2-1; D is uncertain. Germline CDR1 and CDR2: LNHNV and YYDKDF (reference sequence). The CDR3 spans 12 residues. The CDR3 DNA is TGTTCCACCAGCAGAGGCTACCCGGGGCAGTTCTTC. It is translated as CSTSRGYPGQFF.

This clonotype is judged medium-sized. The V call is TRBV19, the J call TRBJ1-2; D not certain. The CDR3 runs 11 residues. Germline CDR1 LNHDA, CDR2 SQIVND (reference sequence). Deletions cut 6 bases from V and 7 bases from J, with 9 bases between. CDR3 DNA: TGTGCCAGTAGATGGTGGGGTGGCTACACCTTC. It is translated as CASRWWGGYTF.

This clonotype was seen at least ten times. CDR3 DNA: TGTGCCAGGGGACTGTGCACAGATACGCAGTATTTT. Encoded protein: CARGLCTDTQYF. This chain uses TRBV27 with TRBJ2-3; weak D call: TRBD2 (6 bases). V was cut by 9 bases and J by 1 base, with 8 bases left in between. This CDR3 contains 12 residues. Germline CDR1 is MNHEY and CDR2 is SMNVEV (reference sequence).

In this sample, this clonotype is medium-sized. The chain joins TRBV6-1 to TRBJ2-1; TRBD1 matches at 9 bases. This CDR3 contains 15 residues. The J segment lost 2 bases and the V segment lost 6 bases, leaving 5 bases of the junction unmatched. Germline V gene data show CDR1 as MNHNS and CDR2 as SASEGT. This CDR3 reads CASSPRQGAYNEQFF. CDR3 nucleotides: TGTGCCAGCAGCCCCCGACAGGGGGCCTACAATGAGCAGTTCTTC.

The chain has TRBV5-4 and TRBJ2-5; D possibly uses TRBD1 or TRBD2 (5 bases each). V was shortened by 4 bases and J by 2 bases, with 15 bases between the two germline ends. Germline V gene data show CDR1 as SGHNT and CDR2 as YYREEE (reference sequence). The CDR3 contains 15 residues. The CDR3 region has the DNA TGTGCCAGCAGCGGACCGGGACCTCCTCAAGAGACCCAGTACTTC. It translates to CASSGPGPPQETQYF. Full variable domain (outside the CDR3, taken from reference TRBV5-4 and TRBJ2-5): ETGVTQSPTHLIKTRGQQVTLRCSSQSGHNTVSWYQQALGQGPQFIFQYYREEENGRGNFPPRFSGLQFPNYSSELNVNALELDDSALYLCASSGPGPPQETQYFGPGTRLLVL.